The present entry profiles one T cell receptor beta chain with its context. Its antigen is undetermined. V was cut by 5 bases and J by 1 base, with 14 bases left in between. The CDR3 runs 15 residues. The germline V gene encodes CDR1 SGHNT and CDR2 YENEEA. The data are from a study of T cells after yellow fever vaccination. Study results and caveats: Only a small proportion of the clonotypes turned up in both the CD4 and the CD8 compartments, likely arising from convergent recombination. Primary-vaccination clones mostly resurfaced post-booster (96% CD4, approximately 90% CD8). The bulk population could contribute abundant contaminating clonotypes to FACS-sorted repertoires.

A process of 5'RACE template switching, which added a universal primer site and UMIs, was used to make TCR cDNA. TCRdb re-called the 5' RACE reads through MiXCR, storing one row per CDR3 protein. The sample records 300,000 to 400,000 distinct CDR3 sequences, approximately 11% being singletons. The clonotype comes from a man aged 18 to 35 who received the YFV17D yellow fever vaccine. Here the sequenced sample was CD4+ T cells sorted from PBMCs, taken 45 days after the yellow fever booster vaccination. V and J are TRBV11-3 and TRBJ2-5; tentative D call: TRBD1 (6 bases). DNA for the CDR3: TGTGCCAGCAGCAGGGGGTCGTCCGGCCAAGAGACCCAGTACTTC. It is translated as CASSRGSSGQETQYF.